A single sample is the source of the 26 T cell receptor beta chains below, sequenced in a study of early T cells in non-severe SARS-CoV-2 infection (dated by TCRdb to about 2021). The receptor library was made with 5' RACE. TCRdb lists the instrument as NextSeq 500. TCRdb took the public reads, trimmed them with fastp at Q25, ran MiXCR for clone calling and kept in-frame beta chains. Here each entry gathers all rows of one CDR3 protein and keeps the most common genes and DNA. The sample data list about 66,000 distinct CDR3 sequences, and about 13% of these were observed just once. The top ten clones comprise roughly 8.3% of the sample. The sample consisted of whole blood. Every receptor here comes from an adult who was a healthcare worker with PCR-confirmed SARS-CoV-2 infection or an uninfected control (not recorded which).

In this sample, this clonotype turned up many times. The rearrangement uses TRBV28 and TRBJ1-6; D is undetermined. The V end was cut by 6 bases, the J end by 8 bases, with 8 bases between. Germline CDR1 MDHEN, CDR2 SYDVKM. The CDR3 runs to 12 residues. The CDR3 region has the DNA TGTGCCAGCAGCCGTTCCTATTCACCCCTCCACTTT. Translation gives CASSRSYSPLHF.

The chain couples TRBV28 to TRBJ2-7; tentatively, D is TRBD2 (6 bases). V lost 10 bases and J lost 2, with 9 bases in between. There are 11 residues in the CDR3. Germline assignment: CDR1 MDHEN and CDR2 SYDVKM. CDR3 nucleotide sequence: TGTGCCACCGGGGGTCCCTACGAGCAGTACTTC. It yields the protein CATGGPYEQYF.

The CDR3 DNA reads as TGTGCCAGCAGCCAAGATCATCCACAGAGCTCTGGGGCCAACGTCCTGACTTTC. Translating it yields CASSQDHPQSSGANVLTF. V and J are TRBV3-1 and TRBJ2-6; D ambiguous. V dropped 0 bases and J dropped 0 bases, with 12 bases sitting between them. The CDR3 is 18 residues long. The V gene's germline CDR1 is LGHDT and CDR2 YNNKEL (reference sequence). The full variable domain, with the rest looked up from reference TRBV3-1 and TRBJ2-6, is DTAVSQTPKYLVTQMGNDKSIKCEQNLGHDTMYWYKQDSKKFLKIMFSYNNKELIINETVPNRFSPKSPDKAHLNLHINSLELGDSAVYFCASSQDHPQSSGANVLTFGAGSRLTVL.

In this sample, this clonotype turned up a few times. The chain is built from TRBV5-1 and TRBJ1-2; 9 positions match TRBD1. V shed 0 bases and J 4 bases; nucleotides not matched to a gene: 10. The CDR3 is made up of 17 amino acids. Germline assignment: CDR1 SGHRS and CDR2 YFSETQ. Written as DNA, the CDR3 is TGCGCCAGCAGCTTGGCCCCCTCGGGACAGGGTGCCTATGGCTACACCTTC. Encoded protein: CASSLAPSGQGAYGYTF.

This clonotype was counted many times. Here the CDR3 reads CASSLVAGDRNEQFF. The CDR3 DNA follows: TGTGCCAGCAGCTTAGTAGCGGGAGATCGCAATGAGCAGTTCTTC. V and J are TRBV7-2 and TRBJ2-1; 9 bases fit TRBD2. Losses at the gene ends were 1 base for V and 6 bases for J; bases not matched to a gene: 4. The CDR3 extends over 15 amino acids. Germline CDR1 is SGHTA and CDR2 is FQGNSA. Variable domain in full (rest from reference TRBV7-2 and TRBJ2-1): GAGVSQSPSNKVTEKGKDVELRCDPISGHTALYWYRQSLGQGLEFLIYFQGNSAPDKSGLPSDRFSAERTGGSVSTLTIQRTQQEDSAVYLCASSLVAGDRNEQFFGPGTRLTVL.

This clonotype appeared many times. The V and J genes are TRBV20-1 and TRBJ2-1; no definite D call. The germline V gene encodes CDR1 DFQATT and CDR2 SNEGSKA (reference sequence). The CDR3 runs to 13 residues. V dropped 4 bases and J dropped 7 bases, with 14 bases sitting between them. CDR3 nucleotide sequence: TGCAGTGCTATAGAAGCCCCGATTAATGAGCAGTTCTTC. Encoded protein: CSAIEAPINEQFF.

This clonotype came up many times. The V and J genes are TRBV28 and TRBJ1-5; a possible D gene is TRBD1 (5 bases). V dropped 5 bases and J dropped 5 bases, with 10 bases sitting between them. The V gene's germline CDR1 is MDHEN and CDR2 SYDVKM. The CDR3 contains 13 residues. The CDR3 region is CASSTQGYQPQHF. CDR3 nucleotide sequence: TGTGCCAGCAGTACTCAGGGATATCAGCCCCAGCATTTT.

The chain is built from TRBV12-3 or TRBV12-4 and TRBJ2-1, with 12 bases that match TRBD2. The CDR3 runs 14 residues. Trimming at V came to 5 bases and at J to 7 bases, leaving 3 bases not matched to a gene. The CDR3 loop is CASSTLAGGNEQFF. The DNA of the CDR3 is TGTGCCAGCAGTACCCTAGCGGGAGGGAATGAGCAGTTCTTC.

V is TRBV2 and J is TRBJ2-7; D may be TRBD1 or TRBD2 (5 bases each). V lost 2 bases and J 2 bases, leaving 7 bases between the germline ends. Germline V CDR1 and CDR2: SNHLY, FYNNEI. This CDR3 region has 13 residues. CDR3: CASSEQGPYEQYF. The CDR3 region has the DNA TGTGCCAGCAGTGAACAGGGACCCTACGAGCAGTACTTC.

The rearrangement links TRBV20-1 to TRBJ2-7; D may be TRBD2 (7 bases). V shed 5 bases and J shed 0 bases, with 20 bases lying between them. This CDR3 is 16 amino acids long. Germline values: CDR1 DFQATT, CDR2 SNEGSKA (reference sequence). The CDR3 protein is CSALGGRERTSYEQYF. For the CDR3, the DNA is TGCAGTGCTCTAGGGGGGCGGGAGAGAACCTCCTACGAGCAGTACTTC.

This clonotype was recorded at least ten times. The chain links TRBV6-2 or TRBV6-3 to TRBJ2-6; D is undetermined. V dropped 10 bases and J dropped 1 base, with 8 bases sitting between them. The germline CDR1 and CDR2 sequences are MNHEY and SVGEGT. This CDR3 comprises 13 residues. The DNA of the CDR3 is TGTGCCACCACCCGGTCTGGGGCCAACGTCCTGACTTTC. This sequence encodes CATTRSGANVLTF.

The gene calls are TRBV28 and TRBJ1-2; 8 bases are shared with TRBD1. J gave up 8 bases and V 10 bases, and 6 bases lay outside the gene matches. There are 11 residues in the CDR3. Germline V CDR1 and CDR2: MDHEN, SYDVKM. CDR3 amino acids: CATGQGEGYTF. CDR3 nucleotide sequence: TGTGCCACCGGACAGGGTGAAGGCTACACCTTC.

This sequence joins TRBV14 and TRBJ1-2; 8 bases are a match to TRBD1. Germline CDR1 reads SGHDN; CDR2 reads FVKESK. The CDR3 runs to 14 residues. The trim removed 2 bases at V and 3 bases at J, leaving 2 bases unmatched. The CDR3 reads CASSQRTGYYGYTF. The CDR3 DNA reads TGTGCCAGCAGCCAACGGACAGGGTACTATGGCTACACCTTC.

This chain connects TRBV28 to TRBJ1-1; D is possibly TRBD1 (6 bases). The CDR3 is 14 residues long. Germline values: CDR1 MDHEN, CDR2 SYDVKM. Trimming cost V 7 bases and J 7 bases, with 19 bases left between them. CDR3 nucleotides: TGTGCCAGCATACTCGGACAGAAGGGCGGTGAAGCTTTCTTT. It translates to CASILGQKGGEAFF.

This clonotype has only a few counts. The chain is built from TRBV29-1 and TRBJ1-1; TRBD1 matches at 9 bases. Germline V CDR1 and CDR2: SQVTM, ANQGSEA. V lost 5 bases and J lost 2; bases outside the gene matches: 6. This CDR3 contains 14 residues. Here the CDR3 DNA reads TGCAGCGTTTCCGCGGGACAGGGAAACACTGAAGCTTTCTTT. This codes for CSVSAGQGNTEAFF.

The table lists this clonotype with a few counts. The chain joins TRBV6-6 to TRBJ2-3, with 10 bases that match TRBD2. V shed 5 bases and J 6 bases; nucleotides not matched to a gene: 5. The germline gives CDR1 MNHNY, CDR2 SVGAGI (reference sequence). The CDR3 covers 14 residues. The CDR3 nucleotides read TGTGCCAGCAGTCTTCGACTAGCGGGCGATACGCAGTATTTT. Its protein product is CASSLRLAGDTQYF.

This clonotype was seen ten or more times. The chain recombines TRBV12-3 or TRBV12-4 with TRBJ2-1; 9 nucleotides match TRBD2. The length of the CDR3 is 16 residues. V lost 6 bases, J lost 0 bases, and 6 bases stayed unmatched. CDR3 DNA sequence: TGTGCCAGCAGACCTAGCGGGATTCTCTCCTACAATGAGCAGTTCTTC. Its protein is CASRPSGILSYNEQFF.

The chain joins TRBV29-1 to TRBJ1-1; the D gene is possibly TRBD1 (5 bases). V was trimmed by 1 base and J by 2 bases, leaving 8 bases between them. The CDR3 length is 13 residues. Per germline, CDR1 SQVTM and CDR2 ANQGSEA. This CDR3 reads CSVEGQGNTEAFF. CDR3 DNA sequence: TGCAGCGTTGAAGGGCAGGGAAACACTGAAGCTTTCTTT.

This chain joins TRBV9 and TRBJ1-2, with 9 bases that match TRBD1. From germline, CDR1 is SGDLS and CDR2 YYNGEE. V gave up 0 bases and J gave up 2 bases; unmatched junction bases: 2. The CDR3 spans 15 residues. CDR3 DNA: TGTGCCAGCAGCGTAGGGGGACAGGGAAACTATGGCTACACCTTC. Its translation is CASSVGGQGNYGYTF.

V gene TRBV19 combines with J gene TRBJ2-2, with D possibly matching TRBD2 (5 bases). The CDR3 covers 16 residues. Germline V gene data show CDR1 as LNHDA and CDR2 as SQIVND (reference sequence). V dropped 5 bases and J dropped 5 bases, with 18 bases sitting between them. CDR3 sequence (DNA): TGTGCCAGTAGTTCAAGTGATGTAGGGAGAACCGGGGAGCTGTTTTTT. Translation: CASSSSDVGRTGELFF.

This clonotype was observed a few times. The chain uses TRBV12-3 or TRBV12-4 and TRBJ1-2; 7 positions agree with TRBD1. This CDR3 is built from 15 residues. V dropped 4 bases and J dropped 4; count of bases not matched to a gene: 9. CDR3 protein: CASSSYRGSSYGYTF. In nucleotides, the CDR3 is TGTGCCAGCAGTTCCTACAGGGGTAGCAGCTATGGCTACACCTTC.

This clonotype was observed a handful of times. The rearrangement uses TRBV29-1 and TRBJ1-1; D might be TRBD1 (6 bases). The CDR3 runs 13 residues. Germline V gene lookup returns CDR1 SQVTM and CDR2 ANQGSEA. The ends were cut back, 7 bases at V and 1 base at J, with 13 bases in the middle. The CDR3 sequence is CSGGGTQNTEAFF. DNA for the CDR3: TGCAGCGGAGGCGGGACACAGAACACTGAAGCTTTCTTT.

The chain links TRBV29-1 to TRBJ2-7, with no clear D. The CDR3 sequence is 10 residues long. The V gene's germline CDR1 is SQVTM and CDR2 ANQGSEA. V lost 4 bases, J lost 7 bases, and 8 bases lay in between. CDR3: CSVATEEQYF. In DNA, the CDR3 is TGCAGCGTTGCCACCGAGGAGCAGTACTTC.

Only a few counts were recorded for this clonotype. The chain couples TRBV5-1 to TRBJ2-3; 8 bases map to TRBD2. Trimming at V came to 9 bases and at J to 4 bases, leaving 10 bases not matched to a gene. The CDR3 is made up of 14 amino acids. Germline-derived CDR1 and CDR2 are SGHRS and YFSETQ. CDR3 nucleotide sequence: TGCGCCACCAATAGCGGGATCAGCGCAGATACGCAGTATTTT. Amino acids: CATNSGISADTQYF.

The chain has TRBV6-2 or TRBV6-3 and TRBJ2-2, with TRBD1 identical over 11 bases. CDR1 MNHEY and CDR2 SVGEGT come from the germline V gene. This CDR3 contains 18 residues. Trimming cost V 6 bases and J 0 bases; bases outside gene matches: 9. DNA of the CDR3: TGTGCCAGCAGCATCCGGGACAGGGGGTACGCGAACACCGGGGAGCTGTTTTTT. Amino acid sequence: CASSIRDRGYANTGELFF.

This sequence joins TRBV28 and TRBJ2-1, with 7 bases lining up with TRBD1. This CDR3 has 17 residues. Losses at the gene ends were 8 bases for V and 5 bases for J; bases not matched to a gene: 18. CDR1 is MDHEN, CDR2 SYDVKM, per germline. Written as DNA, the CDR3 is TGTGCCAGCGAAGTTGGGCGAGGGGGCAAAGGACACAATGAGCAGTTCTTC. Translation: CASEVGRGGKGHNEQFF.